These 12 T cell receptor beta chains were sequenced from one sample in a study of shared clonotypes between healthy human individuals. This table comes from immunoSEQ multiplex PCR, and its TCRdb copy is limited to in-frame clones, with some not included. This sample yields some 1 million clones, of which roughly 80% are seen a single time; 1.4% to 1.5% belongs to the top ten. The sample was memory CD4+ T cells sorted from blood. Subset here: CD45RA-negative fraction. These receptors came from a man between 18 and 29 years old in good health.

The chain recombines TRBV4-2 with TRBJ1-3; D ambiguous. Trimming stripped 0 bases from V and 2 bases from J, with 11 bases between. This CDR3 is built from 16 residues. Germline loops: CDR1 LGHNA, CDR2 YNFKEQ. The CDR3 loop reads CASSQDPLGAGNTIYF. In DNA form, the CDR3 reads TGTGCCAGCAGCCAAGATCCTCTAGGAGCTGGAAACACCATATATTTT.

This clone came up a few times. This chain joins TRBV7-2 and TRBJ2-1, with D perhaps given as TRBD1 or TRBD2 (5 bases each). CDR1 and CDR2 from the germline V gene are SGHTA and FQGNSA. Trimming shortened V by 4 bases and J by 8 bases, and 9 bases separated the two germline ends. The CDR3 totals 12 residues. The CDR3 DNA follows: TGTGCCAGCAGCTCGGGACCTCATGAGCAGTTCTTC. Protein: CASSSGPHEQFF.

The chain uses TRBV4-1 and TRBJ2-7; 8 bases map to TRBD1. In germline, CDR1 is MGHRA, CDR2 YSYEKL. The CDR3 is made up of 16 amino acids. The V gene end was trimmed by 0 bases and the J gene end by 3 bases; junction bases not matched to a gene: 7. CDR3 amino acids: CASSQDPRGLVYEQYF. The CDR3, as DNA: TGCGCCAGCAGCCAAGATCCCAGGGGGCTCGTCTACGAGCAGTACTTC.

Points on this clone: Other DNA variants within this sample encode the same CDR3. The chain couples TRBV5-1 to TRBJ1-2, with D unclear. The germline CDR1 and CDR2 sequences are SGHRS and YFSETQ. V lost 4 bases, J lost 2 bases, and 9 bases lay in between. This CDR3 spans 13 amino acids. The CDR3 sequence is CASSPEGNYGYTF. CDR3 in DNA: TGCGCCAGCAGCCCCGAGGGCAACTATGGCTACACCTTC.

This chain joins TRBV6-1 and TRBJ2-7, with a tentative D call TRBD1 (8 bases). V lost 6 bases and J lost 0, with 15 bases in between. The germline V gene has CDR1 MNHNS and CDR2 SASEGT. The CDR3 covers 15 residues. CDR3 amino acids: CASRTGEGPSYEQYF. CDR3 DNA: TGTGCCAGCAGGACAGGGGAGGGCCCCTCCTACGAGCAGTACTTC.

The genes are TRBV10-3 and TRBJ2-7, with a weak D call TRBD1 (6 bases). CDR3 size: 14 residues. Trimming shortened V by 7 bases and J by 6 bases, and 19 bases separated the two germline ends. The germline V gene has CDR1 ENHRY and CDR2 SYGVKD. CDR3 in DNA: TGTGCCATCACCAACCGGGCAGGGGAAGCCGAGCAGTACTTC. This codes for CAITNRAGEAEQYF.

The gene calls are TRBV4-3 and TRBJ2-1, with a weak D call TRBD2 (5 bases). Germline V gene data show CDR1 as LGHNA and CDR2 as YSLEER. The CDR3 has 16 amino acids. Trimming took off 0 bases at V and 4 bases at J, with 13 bases between the two ends. The CDR3 DNA sequence: TGCGCCAGCAGCCAAGATCCACCCGGAGGATACAATGAGCAGTTCTTC. Amino acid sequence: CASSQDPPGGYNEQFF.

This chain joins TRBV6-1 and TRBJ1-5, with 9 bases that match TRBD1. CDR1 and CDR2 (germline): MNHNS, SASEGT. The CDR3 runs to 15 residues. V lost 0 bases, J lost 7 bases, and 4 bases stayed unmatched. The CDR3 loop is CASSEAGQGVQPQHF. The CDR3, as DNA: TGTGCCAGCAGTGAAGCGGGACAGGGCGTGCAGCCCCAGCATTTT.

The chain is built from TRBV4-1 and TRBJ2-5; no clear D gene. The DNA end is more similar to TRBJ2-7, so the J call may be wrong. Per germline, CDR1 MGHRA and CDR2 YSYEKL. The CDR3 runs 14 residues. The CDR3 region is CASSPAYSRDEQYF. The CDR3 DNA sequence: TGCGCCAGCAGCCCCGCGTACTCTAGGGACGAGCAGTACTTC.

This sequence joins TRBV4-2 and TRBJ2-5, with D possibly being TRBD1 or TRBD2 (6 bases each). The ends were cut back, 0 bases at V and 4 bases at J, with 12 bases in the middle. This CDR3 has 15 amino acids. CDR1 is LGHNA and CDR2 is YNFKEQ in the germline V gene. CDR3 in DNA: TGTGCCAGCAGCCAAGAAGGGGGGCAAATAGAGACCCAGTACTTC. Translating gives CASSQEGGQIETQYF.

This clone was detected many times. This chain joins TRBV4-1 and TRBJ2-7; 10 bases fit TRBD1. The germline V gene encodes CDR1 MGHRA and CDR2 YSYEKL. V gave up 3 bases and J gave up 5 bases; unmatched junction bases: 10. There are 16 residues in the CDR3. This chain's CDR3 is CASSQTGTGEFNEQYF. CDR3 sequence (DNA): TGCGCCAGCAGCCAGACCGGGACAGGGGAATTCAACGAGCAGTACTTC.

The chain is built from TRBV29-1 and TRBJ2-5; tentative D call: TRBD2 (6 bases). The CDR3 length is 12 residues. Between the trimmed V and J ends, which lost 5 bases and 3 bases, there was a span of 10 bases. Germline CDR1 SQVTM, CDR2 ANQGSEA. The CDR3 loop reads CSVFSGEETQYF. In DNA form, the CDR3 reads TGCAGCGTTTTTAGCGGTGAAGAGACCCAGTACTTC. The full variable domain, in which reference TRBV29-1 and TRBJ2-5 provide the parts outside the CDR3, is SAVISQKPSRDICQRGTSLTIQCQVDSQVTMMFWYRQQPGQSLTLIATANQGSEATYESGFVIDKFPISRPNLTFSTLTVSNMSPEDSSIYLCSVFSGEETQYFGPGTRLLVL.